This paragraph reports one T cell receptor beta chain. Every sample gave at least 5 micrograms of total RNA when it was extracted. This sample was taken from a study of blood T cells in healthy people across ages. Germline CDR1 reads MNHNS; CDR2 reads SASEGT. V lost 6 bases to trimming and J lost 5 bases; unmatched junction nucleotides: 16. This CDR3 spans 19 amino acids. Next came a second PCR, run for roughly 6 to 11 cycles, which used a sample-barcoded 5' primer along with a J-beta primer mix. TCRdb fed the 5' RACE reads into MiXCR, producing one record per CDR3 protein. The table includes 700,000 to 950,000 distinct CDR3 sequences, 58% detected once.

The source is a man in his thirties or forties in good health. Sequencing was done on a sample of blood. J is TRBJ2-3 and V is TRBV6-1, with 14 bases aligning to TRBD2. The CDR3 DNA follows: TGTGCCAGCAGCGACGACACCCCCGGGACTAGCGGGAGTCGAGATACGCAGTATTTT. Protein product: CASSDDTPGTSGSRDTQYF.